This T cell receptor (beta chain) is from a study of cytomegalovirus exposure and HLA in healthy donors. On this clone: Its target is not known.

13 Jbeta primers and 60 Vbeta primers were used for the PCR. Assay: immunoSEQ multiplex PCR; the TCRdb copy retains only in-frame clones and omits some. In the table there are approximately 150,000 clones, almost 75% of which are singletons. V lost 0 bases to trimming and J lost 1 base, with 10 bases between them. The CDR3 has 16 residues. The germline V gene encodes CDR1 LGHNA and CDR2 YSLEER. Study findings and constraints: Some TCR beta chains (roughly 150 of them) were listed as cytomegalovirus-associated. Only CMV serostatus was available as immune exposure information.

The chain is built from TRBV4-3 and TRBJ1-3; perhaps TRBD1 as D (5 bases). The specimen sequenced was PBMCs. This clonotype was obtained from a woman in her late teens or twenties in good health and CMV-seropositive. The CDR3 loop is CASSQDNRQSGNTIYF. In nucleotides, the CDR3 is TGCGCCAGCAGCCAAGACAACCGACAGTCTGGAAACACCATATATTTT.